This T cell receptor (beta chain) was identified during a study of type 1 regulatory T cells. Study in general: An in vitro protocol generated T-allo10, a Tr1-enriched, alloantigen-specific CD4 T cell product.

Via MiXCR, TCRdb re-called the reads, giving one row per CDR3 protein. The sample holds over 55,000 distinct CDR3 sequences, 63% seen once. For this clonotype: The antigen remains undetermined.

The graft donor-derived T-allo10 cells reportedly recognize host alloantigens, are anergic, and suppress alloantigen-specifically. CDR1 is DFQATT, CDR2 SNEGSKA, per germline (reference sequence). Deletions cut 0 bases from V and 3 bases from J, with 11 bases between. This CDR3 has 14 residues. This clonotype originated in a human donor in good health. The rearrangement uses TRBV20-1 and TRBJ2-5; D may be TRBD1 (5 bases). Sequences were obtained from cultured T cells, either the whole culture or a sorted T cell fraction (not recorded which). Regarding subset: Tr1-enriched cell product generated in vitro against host alloantigens. The CDR3 here is CSARDLGREETQYF. In DNA, the CDR3 is TGCAGTGCTAGAGATCTAGGCAGGGAAGAGACCCAGTACTTC.